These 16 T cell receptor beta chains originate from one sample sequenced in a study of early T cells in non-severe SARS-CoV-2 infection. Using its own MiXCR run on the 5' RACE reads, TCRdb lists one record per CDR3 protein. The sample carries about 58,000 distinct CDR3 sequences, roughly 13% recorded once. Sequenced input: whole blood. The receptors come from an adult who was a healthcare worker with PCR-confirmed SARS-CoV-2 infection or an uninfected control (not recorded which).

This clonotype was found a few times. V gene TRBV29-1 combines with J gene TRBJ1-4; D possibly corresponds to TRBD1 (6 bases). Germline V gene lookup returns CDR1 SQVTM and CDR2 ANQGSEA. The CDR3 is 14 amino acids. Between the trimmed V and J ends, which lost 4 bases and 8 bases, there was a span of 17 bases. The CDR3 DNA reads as TGCAGCGTTGGAATGGGGGGCGCGGGGGAAAAACTGTTTTTT. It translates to CSVGMGGAGEKLFF.

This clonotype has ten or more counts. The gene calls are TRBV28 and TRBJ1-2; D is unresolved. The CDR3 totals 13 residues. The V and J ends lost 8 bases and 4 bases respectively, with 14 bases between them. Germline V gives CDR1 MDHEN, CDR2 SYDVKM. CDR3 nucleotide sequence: TGTGCCAGCCACGTTGAAGAGAGCTATGGCTACACCTTC. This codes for CASHVEESYGYTF.

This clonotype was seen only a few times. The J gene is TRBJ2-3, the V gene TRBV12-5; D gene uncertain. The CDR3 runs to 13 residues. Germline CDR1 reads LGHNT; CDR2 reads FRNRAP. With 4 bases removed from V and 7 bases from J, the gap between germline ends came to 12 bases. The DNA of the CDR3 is TGTGCTAGTGGTTCTGGCCCAGTGAATACGCAGTATTTT. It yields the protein CASGSGPVNTQYF.

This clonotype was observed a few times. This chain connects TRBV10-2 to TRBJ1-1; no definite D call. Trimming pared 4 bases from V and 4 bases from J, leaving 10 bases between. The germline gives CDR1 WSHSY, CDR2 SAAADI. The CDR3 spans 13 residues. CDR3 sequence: CASSARYFTEAFF. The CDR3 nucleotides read TGCGCCAGCAGTGCCAGGTACTTCACTGAAGCTTTCTTT.

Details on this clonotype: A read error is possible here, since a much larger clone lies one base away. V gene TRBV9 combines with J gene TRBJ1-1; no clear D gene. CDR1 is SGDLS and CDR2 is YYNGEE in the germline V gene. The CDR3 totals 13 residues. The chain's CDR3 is CASSVEWNAEAFF. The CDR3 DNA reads TGTGCCAGCAGCGTAGAATGGAACGCTGAAGCTTTCTTT. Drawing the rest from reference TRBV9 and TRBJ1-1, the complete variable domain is DSGVTQTPKHLITATGQRVTLRCSPRSGDLSVYWYQQSLDQGLQFLIQYYNGEERAKGNILERFSAQQFPDLHSELNLSSLELGDSALYFCASSVEWNAEAFFGQGTRLTVV.

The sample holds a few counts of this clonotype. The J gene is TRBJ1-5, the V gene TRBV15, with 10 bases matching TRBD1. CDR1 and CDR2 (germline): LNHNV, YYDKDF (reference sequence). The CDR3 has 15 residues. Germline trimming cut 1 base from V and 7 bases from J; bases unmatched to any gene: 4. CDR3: CATSRGGTGAQPQHF. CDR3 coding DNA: TGTGCCACCAGCAGAGGCGGGACAGGGGCCCAGCCCCAGCATTTT. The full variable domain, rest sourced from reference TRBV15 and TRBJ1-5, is DAMVIQNPRYQVTQFGKPVTLSCSQTLNHNVMYWYQQKSSQAPKLLFHYYDKDFNNEADTPDNFQSRRPNTSFCFLDIRSPGLGDTAMYLCATSRGGTGAQPQHFGDGTRLSIL.

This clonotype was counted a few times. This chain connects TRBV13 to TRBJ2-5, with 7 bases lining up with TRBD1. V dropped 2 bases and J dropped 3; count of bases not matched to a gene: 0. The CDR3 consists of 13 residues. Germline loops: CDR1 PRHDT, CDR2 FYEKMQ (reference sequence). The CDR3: CASSLTGEETQYF. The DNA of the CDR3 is TGTGCCAGCAGCTTAACAGGGGAAGAGACCCAGTACTTC.

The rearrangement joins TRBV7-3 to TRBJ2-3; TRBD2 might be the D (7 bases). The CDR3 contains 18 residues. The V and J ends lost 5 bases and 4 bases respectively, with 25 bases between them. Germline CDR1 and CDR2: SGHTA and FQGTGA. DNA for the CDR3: TGTGCCAGCAGCCTAAGGGGGGCTAGCGGTAGATCCCCAGATACGCAGTATTTT. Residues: CASSLRGASGRSPDTQYF.

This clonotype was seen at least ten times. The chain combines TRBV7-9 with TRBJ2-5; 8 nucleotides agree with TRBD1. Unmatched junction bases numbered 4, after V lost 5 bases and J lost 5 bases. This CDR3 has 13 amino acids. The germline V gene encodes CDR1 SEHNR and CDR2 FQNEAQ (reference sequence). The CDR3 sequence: CASSLDREETQYF. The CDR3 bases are TGTGCCAGCAGCCTGGACAGGGAGGAGACCCAGTACTTC.

CDR3 DNA sequence: TGTGCCAGCAGAAGAAACTCCTATAATTCACCCCTCCACTTT. Encoded protein: CASRRNSYNSPLHF. The chain is built from TRBV28 and TRBJ1-6; no definite D call. The CDR3 is made up of 14 amino acids. V was cut by 6 bases and J by 0 bases, with 6 bases left in between. Germline V gene lookup returns CDR1 MDHEN and CDR2 SYDVKM.

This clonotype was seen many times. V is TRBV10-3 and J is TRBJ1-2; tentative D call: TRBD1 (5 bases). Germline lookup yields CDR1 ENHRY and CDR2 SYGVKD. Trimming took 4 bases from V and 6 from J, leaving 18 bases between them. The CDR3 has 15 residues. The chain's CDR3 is CAISALDRGENGYTF. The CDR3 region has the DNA TGTGCCATCAGTGCATTGGATCGGGGGGAAAATGGCTACACCTTC.

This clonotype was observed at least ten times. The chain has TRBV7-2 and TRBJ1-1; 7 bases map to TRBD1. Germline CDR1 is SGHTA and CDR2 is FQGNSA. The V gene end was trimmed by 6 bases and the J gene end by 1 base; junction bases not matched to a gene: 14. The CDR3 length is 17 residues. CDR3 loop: CASRPPGQPGSNTEAFF. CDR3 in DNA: TGTGCCAGCAGACCCCCGGGACAGCCTGGATCGAACACTGAAGCTTTCTTT.

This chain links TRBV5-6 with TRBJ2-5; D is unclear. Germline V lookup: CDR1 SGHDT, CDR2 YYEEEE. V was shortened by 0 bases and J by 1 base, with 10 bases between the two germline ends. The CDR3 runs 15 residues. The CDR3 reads CASSLAPIVQETQYF. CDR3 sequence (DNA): TGTGCCAGCAGCTTGGCCCCCATAGTCCAAGAGACCCAGTACTTC. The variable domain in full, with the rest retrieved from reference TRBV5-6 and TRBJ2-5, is DAGVTQSPTHLIKTRGQQVTLRCSPKSGHDTVSWYQQALGQGPQFIFQYYEEEERQRGNFPDRFSGHQFPNYSSELNVNALLLGDSALYLCASSLAPIVQETQYFGPGTRLLVL.

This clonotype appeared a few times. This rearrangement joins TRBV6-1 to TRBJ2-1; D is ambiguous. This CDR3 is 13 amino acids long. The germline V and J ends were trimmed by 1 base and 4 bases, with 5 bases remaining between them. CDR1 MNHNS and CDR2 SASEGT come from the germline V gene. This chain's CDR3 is CASSEEWYNEQFF. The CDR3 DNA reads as TGTGCCAGCAGTGAAGAGTGGTACAATGAGCAGTTCTTC.

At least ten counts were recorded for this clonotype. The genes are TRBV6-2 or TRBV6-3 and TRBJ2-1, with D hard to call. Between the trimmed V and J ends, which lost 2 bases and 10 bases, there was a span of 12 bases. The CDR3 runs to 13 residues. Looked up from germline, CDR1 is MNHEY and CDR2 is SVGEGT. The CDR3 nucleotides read TGTGCCAGCAGTTACGGGGTAAACTGGGAGCAGTTCTTC. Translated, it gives CASSYGVNWEQFF.

The chain's CDR3 is CASSQDNTGELFF. The CDR3 region has the DNA TGCGCCAGCAGCCAAGATAACACCGGGGAGCTGTTTTTT. This chain connects TRBV4-3 to TRBJ2-2; no definite D call. Trimming shortened V by 0 bases and J by 2 bases, and 1 base separated the two germline ends. Germline CDR1 is LGHNA and CDR2 is YSLEER. The CDR3 has 13 residues.